Each of the 27 T cell receptor beta chains below was sequenced from the same sample in a study of cytomegalovirus exposure and HLA in healthy donors. Primers: 60 Vbeta forward and 13 Jbeta reverse. The method was immunoSEQ multiplex PCR; TCRdb's version includes in-frame clones alone and lacks a portion of them. The table has 110,000 to 150,000 clones, approximately 80% seen once; the top ten hold about 2.9%. Sequenced sample: PBMCs. Receptors originate from a female donor in good health and CMV-seronegative.

The chain has TRBV10-3 and TRBJ1-5; no clear D. The CDR3 consists of 15 residues. Per germline, CDR1 ENHRY and CDR2 SYGVKD. V was trimmed by 3 bases and J by 0 bases, leaving 9 bases between them. For the CDR3, the DNA is TGTGCCATCAGTGATTCAGCGATTAGCAATCAGCCCCAGCATTTT. Protein: CAISDSAISNQPQHF.

The chain carries TRBV7-2 and TRBJ2-7; D ambiguous. The CDR3 covers 13 residues. The germline V and J ends were trimmed by 3 bases and 2 bases, with 8 bases remaining between them. Germline values: CDR1 SGHTA, CDR2 FQGNSA. This CDR3 is CASSFDTPYEQYF. The DNA for the CDR3 is TGTGCCAGCAGCTTTGACACACCCTACGAGCAGTACTTC.

This chain joins TRBV9 and TRBJ2-1, with 8 positions matching TRBD1. V dropped 4 bases and J dropped 7; count of bases not matched to a gene: 4. The CDR3 runs 13 residues. Germline assignment: CDR1 SGDLS and CDR2 YYNGEE. The CDR3 coding sequence is TGTGCCAGCAGCCAGGACAGGGATAATGAGCAGTTCTTC. Protein: CASSQDRDNEQFF.

The chain links TRBV28 to TRBJ1-2; tentative D call: TRBD1 (6 bases). CDR1 and CDR2 from the germline V gene are MDHEN and SYDVKM. This CDR3 contains 15 residues. V shed 4 bases and J shed 3 bases, with 15 bases lying between them. For the CDR3, the DNA is TGTGCCAGCAGTTACCAGGGGAGGGCCTACTATGGCTACACCTTC. Its protein is CASSYQGRAYYGYTF.

The chain recombines TRBV9 with TRBJ2-1; 15 bases match TRBD2. The V and J ends lost 3 bases and 7 bases, in that order; junction bases with no gene match: 5. The CDR3 is 16 amino acids. The V gene's germline CDR1 is SGDLS and CDR2 YYNGEE. Here the CDR3 reads CASSGTGTSGGNEQFF. The CDR3 bases are TGTGCCAGCAGCGGTACAGGGACTAGCGGGGGGAATGAGCAGTTCTTC.

This rearrangement joins TRBV5-4 to TRBJ2-5, with 12 bases matching TRBD1. The DNA end favors TRBJ2-7, so the J call may be wrong. Germline V gene sequence: CDR1 SGHNT, CDR2 YYREEE (reference sequence). The CDR3 totals 20 residues. The CDR3 spells CASSRPRSSPGTGGPYEQYF. The CDR3 bases are TGTGCCAGCAGCCGCCCCCGTAGTTCCCCCGGGACAGGGGGCCCCTACGAGCAGTACTTC.

The rearrangement links TRBV7-9 to TRBJ1-2; D unclear. The germline V and J ends were trimmed by 11 bases and 11 bases, with 24 bases remaining between them. The CDR3 contains 13 residues. From germline, CDR1 is SEHNR and CDR2 FQNEAQ (reference sequence). The CDR3 here is CAGDSGGSIGYTF. CDR3 nucleotides: TGTGCCGGAGATAGCGGCGGCAGCATAGGGTACACCTTC.

The V and J genes are TRBV27 and TRBJ2-1, with 7 bases identical to TRBD2. The CDR3 has 16 amino acids. V trimming: 0 bases; J trimming: 4 bases; junction bases outside the gene matches: 6. Germline values: CDR1 MNHEY, CDR2 SMNVEV (reference sequence). The CDR3 region is CASSLSSLAVYNEQFF. CDR3 bases: TGTGCCAGCAGTTTATCGAGCCTAGCGGTTTACAATGAGCAGTTCTTC.

This chain uses TRBV28 with TRBJ1-5; 9 bases map to TRBD1. This CDR3 is built from 16 residues. V was pared by 7 bases and J by 5 bases, with 12 bases of the junction left unmatched. Per germline, CDR1 MDHEN and CDR2 SYDVKM. The CDR3 DNA is TGTGCCAGCACCCATTACAGGGGGCGAGGGTATCAGCCCCAGCATTTT. Translation: CASTHYRGRGYQPQHF.

The chain couples TRBV30 to TRBJ1-3; 7 bases line up with TRBD1. The CDR3 is made up of 16 amino acids. The J segment lost 0 bases and the V segment lost 3 bases, leaving 8 bases of the junction unmatched. CDR1 is GTSNPN and CDR2 is SVGIG in the germline V gene (reference sequence). The CDR3 loop reads CAWRRNRGISGNTIYF. CDR3 bases: TGTGCCTGGAGAAGAAACAGGGGTATCTCTGGAAACACCATATATTTT.

This clone was detected only once. V is TRBV6-1 and J is TRBJ1-1; no clear D. This CDR3 region has 13 residues. Trimming pared 2 bases from V and 7 bases from J, leaving 11 bases between. Per germline, CDR1 MNHNS and CDR2 SASEGT. CDR3 sequence (DNA): TGTGCCAGCAGTGAAACTGGCTGGAGTGAAGCTTTCTTT. Translation gives CASSETGWSEAFF.

The chain couples TRBV9 to TRBJ1-5, with D possibly being TRBD1 (5 bases). This CDR3 region has 13 residues. The V end was cut by 7 bases, the J end by 2 bases, with 10 bases between. Germline V gene sequence: CDR1 SGDLS, CDR2 YYNGEE. The CDR3 sequence: CASGGEGNQPQHF. CDR3 in DNA: TGTGCCAGCGGAGGGGAGGGCAATCAGCCCCAGCATTTT.

This clone was counted between two and nine times. This chain uses TRBV6-5 with TRBJ2-7; 9 nucleotides agree with TRBD1. This CDR3 contains 14 residues. Trimming removed 4 bases from V and 6 bases from J; junction bases left unmatched: 7. Germline-derived CDR1 and CDR2 are MNHEY and SVGAGI. CDR3 in amino acids: CASSSAGQGFEQYF. Here the CDR3 DNA reads TGTGCCAGCAGTTCCGCGGGACAGGGTTTCGAGCAGTACTTC.

This clone was detected only a few times. V and J are TRBV7-6 and TRBJ2-1; D is unclear. V was cut by 1 base and J by 4 bases, with 8 bases left in between. The germline CDR1 and CDR2 sequences are SGHVS and FNYEAQ. The CDR3 length is 14 residues. CDR3 in amino acids: CASSLGADYNEQFF. CDR3 DNA sequence: TGTGCCAGCAGCTTAGGAGCCGATTACAATGAGCAGTTCTTC. The complete variable domain, with remaining parts taken from reference TRBV7-6 and TRBJ2-1, reads GAGVSQSPRYKVTKRGQDVALRCDPISGHVSLYWYRQALGQGPEFLTYFNYEAQQDKSGLPNDRFSAERPEGSISTLTIQRTEQRDSAMYRCASSLGADYNEQFFGPGTRLTVL.

Only a few counts were recorded for this clone. The chain joins TRBV6-4 to TRBJ2-3; 12 nucleotides align to TRBD2. CDR3 size: 16 residues. Per germline, CDR1 MRHNA and CDR2 SNTAGT. V gave up 0 bases and J gave up 3 bases; unmatched junction bases: 1. CDR3: CASSDSGTSGTDTQYF. CDR3 DNA: TGTGCCAGCAGTGACTCCGGGACTAGCGGGACAGATACGCAGTATTTT.

The chain couples TRBV6-7 to TRBJ2-2, with TRBD1 identical over 10 bases. TRBV6-7 is treated as an ORF (open reading frame) with a function not yet certain. The CDR3 consists of 15 residues. Losses at the gene ends were 6 bases for V and 7 bases for J; bases not matched to a gene: 8. The chain's CDR3 is CASRRRQGAFGELFF. Written as DNA, the CDR3 is TGTGCCAGCAGACGAAGACAGGGGGCGTTCGGGGAGCTGTTTTTT.

CDR3: CASGGDGGVLTF. In nucleotides, the CDR3 is TGTGCCAGCGGGGGGGACGGAGGCGTCCTGACTTTC. The chain carries TRBV9 and TRBJ2-6; 7 bases are shared with TRBD2. This CDR3 is 12 amino acids long. Germline V lookup: CDR1 SGDLS, CDR2 YYNGEE. J gave up 12 bases and V 7 bases, and 7 bases lay outside the gene matches.

On this clone: At one boundary the junction diverges from the germline segment, which might be a read error. This sequence joins TRBV7-9 and TRBJ1-4; tentative D call: TRBD1 (5 bases). Germline V CDR1 and CDR2: SEHNR, FQNEAQ (reference sequence). The CDR3 runs 15 residues. CDR3 in DNA: TGTTCCAGCAGCTTAGGCGGGACTATTATTGAAAAACTGTTTTTT. Protein: CSSSLGGTIIEKLFF.

The rearrangement joins TRBV5-8 to TRBJ2-1, with a tentative D call TRBD2 (5 bases). CDR1 is SGHTS and CDR2 is YDEGEE in the germline V gene. The CDR3 has 15 amino acids. Trimming stripped 1 base from V and 7 bases from J, with 15 bases between. This CDR3 is CASSLTPSHLNEQFF. CDR3 DNA: TGTGCCAGCAGCTTGACGCCTAGCCACTTAAATGAGCAGTTCTTC.

V and J are TRBV18 and TRBJ1-4, with D maybe TRBD1 (5 bases). Germline V gene sequence: CDR1 KGHSH, CDR2 LQKENI. V lost 2 bases and J lost 2, with 12 bases in between. CDR3 length: 16 residues. DNA of the CDR3: TGTGCCAGCTCACCAAATGTTCGACAGACTAATGAAAAACTGTTTTTT. It specifies CASSPNVRQTNEKLFF.

CDR3 nucleotides: TGTGCCAGCAGCGTGGTCGGGGGGGCTGTAAATGAGCAGTTCTTC. It is translated as CASSVVGGAVNEQFF. V and J are TRBV9 and TRBJ2-1; 8 nucleotides align to TRBD2. V lost 2 bases, J lost 7 bases, and 8 bases stayed unmatched. This CDR3 has 15 residues. CDR1 is SGDLS and CDR2 is YYNGEE in the germline V gene.

J is TRBJ1-5 and V is TRBV29-1; D perhaps matches TRBD1 (6 bases). CDR1 and CDR2 (germline): SQVTM, ANQGSEA. This CDR3 comprises 13 residues. The germline V and J ends were trimmed by 6 bases and 4 bases, with 13 bases remaining between them. The CDR3 loop reads CSVAGAVNQPQHF. The CDR3 nucleotides are TGCAGCGTCGCAGGGGCGGTAAATCAGCCCCAGCATTTT.

This clone was found a few times. The CDR3 is CATQGDEKLFF. CDR3 in DNA: TGTGCCACCCAGGGTGACGAAAAACTGTTTTTT. The rearrangement uses TRBV6-5 and TRBJ1-4, with TRBD1 as a possible D gene (5 bases). Trimming shortened V by 10 bases and J by 8 bases, and 11 bases separated the two germline ends. CDR1 is MNHEY and CDR2 is SVGAGI in the germline V gene. The CDR3 contains 11 residues.

To note about this clone: The CDR3 ends on some other residue instead of the conserved phenylalanine or tryptophan, so this is likely a read error. This chain joins TRBV5-6 and TRBJ1-2; 8 nucleotides agree with TRBD1. V lost 5 bases to trimming and J lost 8 bases; unmatched junction nucleotides: 8. The CDR3 has 13 residues. CDR1 is SGHDT and CDR2 is YYEEEE in the germline V gene. The CDR3 here is CASSSAGGRGYTL. The CDR3 bases are TGTGCCAGCAGTTCTGCAGGGGGCAGGGGCTACACCCTC.

This clone was seen only once. V usage is TRBV30 and J usage is TRBJ1-1; a weak D match, TRBD1 (5 bases). V was shortened by 3 bases and J by 4 bases, with 18 bases between the two germline ends. The CDR3 loop spans 15 amino acids. From germline, CDR1 is GTSNPN and CDR2 SVGIG (reference sequence). The CDR3 sequence: CAWRDGEGWVTEAFF. The CDR3 DNA follows: TGTGCCTGGAGGGACGGGGAGGGGTGGGTCACTGAAGCTTTCTTT.

The J gene is TRBJ2-5, the V gene TRBV6-6; 8 bases line up with TRBD2. J was trimmed by 2 bases and V by 1 base; bases with no gene match: 6. Germline V gene sequence: CDR1 MNHNY, CDR2 SVGAGI (reference sequence). The CDR3 extends over 16 amino acids. The CDR3 region is CASSYFPGLGQETQYF. The CDR3 DNA is TGTGCCAGCAGTTACTTCCCGGGACTAGGTCAAGAGACCCAGTACTTC.

The chain links TRBV6-5 to TRBJ1-1; D is perhaps TRBD1 (5 bases). V was shortened by 8 bases and J by 4 bases, with 11 bases between the two germline ends. CDR3 length: 12 amino acids. Germline CDR1 is MNHEY and CDR2 is SVGAGI. CDR3 amino acids: CASGPGGTEAFF. The CDR3 coding sequence is TGTGCCAGCGGCCCGGGGGGCACTGAAGCTTTCTTT.